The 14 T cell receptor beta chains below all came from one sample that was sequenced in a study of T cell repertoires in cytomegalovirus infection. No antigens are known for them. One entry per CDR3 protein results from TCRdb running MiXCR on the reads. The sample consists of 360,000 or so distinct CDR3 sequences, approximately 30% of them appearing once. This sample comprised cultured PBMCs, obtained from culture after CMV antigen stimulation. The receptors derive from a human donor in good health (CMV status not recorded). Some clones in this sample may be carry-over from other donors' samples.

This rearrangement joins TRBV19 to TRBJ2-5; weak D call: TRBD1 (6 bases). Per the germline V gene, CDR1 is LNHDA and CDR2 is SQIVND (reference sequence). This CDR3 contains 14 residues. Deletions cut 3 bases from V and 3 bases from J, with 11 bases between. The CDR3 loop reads CASSILGGEETQYF. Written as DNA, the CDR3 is TGTGCCAGTAGTATCTTAGGGGGAGAAGAGACCCAGTACTTC.

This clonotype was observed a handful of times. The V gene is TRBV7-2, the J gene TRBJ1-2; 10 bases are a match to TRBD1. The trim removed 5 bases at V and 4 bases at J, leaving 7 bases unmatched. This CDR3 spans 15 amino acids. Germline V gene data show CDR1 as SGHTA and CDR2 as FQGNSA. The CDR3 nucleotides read TGTGCCAGCAGCCCTTTCCGGACAGGGGGCTATGGCTACACCTTC. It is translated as CASSPFRTGGYGYTF. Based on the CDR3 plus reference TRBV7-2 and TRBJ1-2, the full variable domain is GAGVSQSPSNKVTEKGKDVELRCDPISGHTALYWYRQSLGQGLEFLIYFQGNSAPDKSGLPSDRFSAERTGGSVSTLTIQRTQQEDSAVYLCASSPFRTGGYGYTFGSGTRLTVV.

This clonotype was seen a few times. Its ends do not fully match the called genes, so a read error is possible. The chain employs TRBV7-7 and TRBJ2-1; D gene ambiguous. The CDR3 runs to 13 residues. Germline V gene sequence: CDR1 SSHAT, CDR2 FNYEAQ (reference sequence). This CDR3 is CASSLGGSGEQFF. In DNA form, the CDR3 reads TGTGCTAGCAGCTTAGGTGGTTCCGGAGAGCAGTTCTTC.

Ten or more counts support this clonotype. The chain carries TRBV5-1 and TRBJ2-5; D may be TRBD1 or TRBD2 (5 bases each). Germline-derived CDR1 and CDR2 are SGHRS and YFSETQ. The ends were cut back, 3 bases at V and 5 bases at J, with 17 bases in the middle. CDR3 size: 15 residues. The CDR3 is CASSSFGWGPETQYF. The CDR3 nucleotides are TGCGCCAGCAGCTCCTTCGGTTGGGGACCGGAGACCCAGTACTTC.

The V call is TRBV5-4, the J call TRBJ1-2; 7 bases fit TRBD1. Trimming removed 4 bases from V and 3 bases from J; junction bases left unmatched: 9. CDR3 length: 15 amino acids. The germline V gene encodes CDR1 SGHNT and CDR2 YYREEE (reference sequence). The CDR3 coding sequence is TGTGCCAGCAGCGGGAAGGACAGGAGCGACTATGGCTACACCTTC. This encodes CASSGKDRSDYGYTF.

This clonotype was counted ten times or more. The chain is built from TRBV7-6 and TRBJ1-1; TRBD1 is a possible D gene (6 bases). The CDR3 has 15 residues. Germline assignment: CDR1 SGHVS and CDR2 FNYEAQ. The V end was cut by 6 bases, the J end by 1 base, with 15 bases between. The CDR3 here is CASSRTGFGNTEAFF. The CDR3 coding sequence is TGTGCCAGCAGTCGTACAGGGTTTGGGAACACTGAAGCTTTCTTT.

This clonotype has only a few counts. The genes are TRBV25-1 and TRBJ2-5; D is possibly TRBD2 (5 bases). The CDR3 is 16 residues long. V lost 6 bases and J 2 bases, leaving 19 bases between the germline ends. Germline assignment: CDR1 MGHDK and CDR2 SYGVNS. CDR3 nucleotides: TGTGCCAGCAGCCCTCAAGCGGCAGTTACTCAAGAGACCCAGTACTTC. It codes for CASSPQAAVTQETQYF. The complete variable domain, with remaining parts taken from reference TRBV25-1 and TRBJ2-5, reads EADIYQTPRYLVIGTGKKITLECSQTMGHDKMYWYQQDPGMELHLIHYSYGVNSTEKGDLSSESTVSRIRTEHFPLTLESARPSHTSQYLCASSPQAAVTQETQYFGPGTRLLVL.

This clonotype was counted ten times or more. The CDR3 DNA sequence: TGTGCCAGTAGTATTTTTGGGGACAGGTTAACGGCCCAGTACTTC. It encodes CASSIFGDRLTAQYF. This rearrangement joins TRBV19 to TRBJ2-5, with 8 bases aligning to TRBD1. V lost 3 bases and J lost 9; bases outside the gene matches: 12. Germline assignment: CDR1 LNHDA and CDR2 SQIVND (reference sequence). This CDR3 region has 15 residues.

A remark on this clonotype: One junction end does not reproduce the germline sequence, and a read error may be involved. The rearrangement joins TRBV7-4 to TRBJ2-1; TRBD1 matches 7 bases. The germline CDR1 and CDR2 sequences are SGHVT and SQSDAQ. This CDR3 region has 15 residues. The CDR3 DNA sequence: TGTGCCAGCAGAGAAACAGGGGCTGACTACAATGATCAGTTCTTC. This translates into CASRETGADYNDQFF.

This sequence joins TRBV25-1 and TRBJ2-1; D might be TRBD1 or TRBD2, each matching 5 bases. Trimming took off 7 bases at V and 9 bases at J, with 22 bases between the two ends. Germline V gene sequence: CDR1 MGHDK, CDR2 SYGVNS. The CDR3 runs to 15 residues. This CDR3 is CASKKGTEGRGEQFF. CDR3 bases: TGTGCCAGCAAGAAAGGGACGGAAGGCCGGGGTGAGCAGTTCTTC.

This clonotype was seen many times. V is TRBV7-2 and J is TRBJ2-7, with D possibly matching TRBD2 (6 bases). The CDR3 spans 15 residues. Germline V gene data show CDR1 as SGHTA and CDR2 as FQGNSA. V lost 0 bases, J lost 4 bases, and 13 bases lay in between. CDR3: CASSLAAGSQYEQYF. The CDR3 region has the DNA TGTGCCAGCAGCTTAGCGGCGGGGTCGCAATACGAGCAGTACTTC.

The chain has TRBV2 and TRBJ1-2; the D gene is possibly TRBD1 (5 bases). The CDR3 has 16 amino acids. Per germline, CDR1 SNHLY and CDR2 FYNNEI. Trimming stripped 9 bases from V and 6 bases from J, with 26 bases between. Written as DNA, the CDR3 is TGTGCCAGGAGCCCCCTCAGTCAGGGTCCGGTTGATGGCTACACCTTC. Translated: CARSPLSQGPVDGYTF.

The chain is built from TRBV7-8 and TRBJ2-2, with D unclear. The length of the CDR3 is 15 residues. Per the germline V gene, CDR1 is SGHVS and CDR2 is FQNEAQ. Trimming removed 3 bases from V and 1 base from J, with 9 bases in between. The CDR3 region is CASSFLSLNTGELFF. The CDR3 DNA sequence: TGTGCCAGCAGCTTTCTCAGCCTGAACACCGGGGAGCTGTTTTTT.

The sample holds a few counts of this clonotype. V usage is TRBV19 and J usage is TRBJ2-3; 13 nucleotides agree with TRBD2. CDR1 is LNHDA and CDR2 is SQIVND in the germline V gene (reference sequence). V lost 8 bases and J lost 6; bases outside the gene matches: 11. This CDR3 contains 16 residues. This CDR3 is CASRRLAGGGRDTQYF. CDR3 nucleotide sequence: TGTGCCAGTCGCAGACTAGCGGGAGGAGGCAGGGATACGCAGTATTTT.